This TCR beta chain was sequenced during a study of beta chain features in type 1 diabetes. Points from the study as a whole: When Type 1 diabetes patients were examined, their TCRB CDR3s proved moderately but significantly shorter in all four CD4+ subsets.

In regard to this clone: Its antigen is as yet unknown.

This CDR3 contains 12 residues. CDR1 and CDR2 from the germline V gene are SGHRS and YFSETQ. The V end was cut by 0 bases, the J end by 8 bases, with 5 bases between. What was sequenced were expressed TCRB transcripts, since all of the isolated RNA had been reverse transcribed. Libraries were prepared by immunoSEQ multiplex PCR; TCRdb keeps only in-frame clonotypes and omits some of them. The sample consists of 630,000 or so clones, 11% to 15% of them appearing once. This sequence originates from a man between 18 and 29 years old with type 1 diabetes. Sequencing was performed on naive CD4+ T cells from blood. This chain uses TRBV5-1 with TRBJ1-4, with D hard to call. This CDR3 is CASSLAGEKLFF. In DNA, the CDR3 is TGCGCCAGCAGCTTGGCCGGGGAAAAACTGTTTTTT.